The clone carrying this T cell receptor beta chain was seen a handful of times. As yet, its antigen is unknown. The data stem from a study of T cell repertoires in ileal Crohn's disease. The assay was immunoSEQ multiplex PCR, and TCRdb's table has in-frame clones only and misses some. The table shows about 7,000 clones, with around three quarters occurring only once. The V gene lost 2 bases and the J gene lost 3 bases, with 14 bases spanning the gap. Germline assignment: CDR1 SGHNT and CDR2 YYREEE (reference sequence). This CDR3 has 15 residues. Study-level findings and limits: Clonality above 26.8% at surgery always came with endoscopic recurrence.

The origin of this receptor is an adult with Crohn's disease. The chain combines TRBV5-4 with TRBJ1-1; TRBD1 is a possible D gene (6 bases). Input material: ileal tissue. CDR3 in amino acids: CASSFRGGGDTEAFF. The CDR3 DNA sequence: TGTGCCAGCAGCTTTCGAGGGGGGGGAGACACTGAAGCTTTCTTT.